The 15 T cell receptor beta chains in this list originate from one sample, sequenced in a study of blood T cell repertoires in COVID-19. Method: immunoSEQ multiplex PCR; TCRdb's copy keeps in-frame clones and lacks some. The sample carries roughly 230,000 clones, 85% to 90% recorded once. Sequenced material: peripheral blood. These receptors originate from a woman aged 40 to 50 who had recovered from COVID-19.

The chain combines TRBV21-1 with TRBJ2-3; no check of the table's D call, TRBD1, against the DNA was made. TRBV21-1 is tagged as a pseudogene. This CDR3 region has 11 residues. This chain's CDR3 is CASSHTDTQYF. The CDR3 DNA reads as TGTGCCAGCAGCCACACAGATACGCAGTATTTT.

The chain combines TRBV7-3 with TRBJ2-2, with D unresolved. The CDR3 is 13 amino acids. Germline-derived CDR1 and CDR2 are SGHTA and FQGTGA. Trimming removed 0 bases from V and 3 bases from J, with 2 bases in between. The chain's CDR3 is CASSLTYTGELFF. The DNA for the CDR3 is TGTGCCAGCAGCTTAACCTACACCGGGGAGCTGTTTTTT.

This clone was detected a few times. The chain is built from TRBV4-3 and TRBJ2-7; 8 bases are a match to TRBD2. Per the germline V gene, CDR1 is LGHNA and CDR2 is YSLEER. This CDR3 is 12 amino acids long. For the CDR3, the DNA is TGCGCTGACACACTAGCGGTTTACGAGCAGTACGTC. As protein: CADTLAVYEQYV.

V usage is TRBV25-1 and J usage is TRBJ1-2, with TRBD1 matching 9 bases. The CDR3 extends over 15 amino acids. Trimming at V came to 6 bases and at J to 4 bases, leaving 9 bases not matched to a gene. CDR1 and CDR2 from the germline V gene are MGHDK and SYGVNS. The CDR3 nucleotides read TGTGCCAGCAGCCCACCGGGACAGGGCGGCTATGGCTACACCTTC. Translated: CASSPPGQGGYGYTF.

The gene calls are TRBV19 and TRBJ1-3; tentative D call: TRBD1 (5 bases). The germline V gene encodes CDR1 LNHDA and CDR2 SQIVND (reference sequence). Trimming took 6 bases from V and 2 from J, leaving 11 bases between them. The CDR3 is made up of 14 amino acids. Written as DNA, the CDR3 is TGTGCCAGTAGACAAGGGGTAACTGGAAACACCATATATTTT. Residues: CASRQGVTGNTIYF. The full variable domain, with the rest looked up from reference TRBV19 and TRBJ1-3, is DGGITQSPKYLFRKEGQNVTLSCEQNLNHDAMYWYRQDPGQGLRLIYYSQIVNDFQKGDIAEGYSVSREKKESFPLTVTSAQKNPTAFYLCASRQGVTGNTIYFGEGSWLTVV.

V and J are TRBV28 and TRBJ2-1, with TRBD2 identical over 8 bases. Germline V gene sequence: CDR1 MDHEN, CDR2 SYDVKM. The CDR3 is 14 residues long. V lost 8 bases and J lost 0; bases outside the gene matches: 3. The CDR3: CASLSGSSYNEQFF. The CDR3 DNA is TGTGCCAGCTTAAGCGGGAGCTCCTACAATGAGCAGTTCTTC.

The chain couples TRBV7-2 to TRBJ2-5, with TRBD2 matching over 8 bases. V dropped 5 bases and J dropped 4; count of bases not matched to a gene: 12. Germline V CDR1 and CDR2: SGHTA, FQGNSA. The CDR3 consists of 16 residues. CDR3 in amino acids: CASSQRRTSRPETQYF. The CDR3 bases are TGTGCCAGCAGCCAACGCCGGACTAGCCGCCCAGAGACCCAGTACTTC.

The V gene is TRBV5-1, the J gene TRBJ1-1; perhaps TRBD1 as D (6 bases). CDR3 length: 15 residues. V was pared by 3 bases and J by 4 bases, with 16 bases between. Germline V gives CDR1 SGHRS, CDR2 YFSETQ. CDR3 region: CASSSVAGGGTEAFF. CDR3 bases: TGCGCCAGCAGCTCCGTGGCGGGGGGCGGCACTGAAGCTTTCTTT.

The V call is TRBV10-3, the J call TRBJ2-2; D ambiguous. This CDR3 comprises 12 residues. The V gene's germline CDR1 is ENHRY and CDR2 SYGVKD. V lost 3 bases and J lost 4, with 3 bases in between. As DNA, the CDR3 is TGTGCCATCAGTGATCGCACCGGGGAGCTGTTTTTT. This sequence encodes CAISDRTGELFF.

The chain carries TRBV9 and TRBJ1-2; tentative D call: TRBD1 (6 bases). V dropped 4 bases and J dropped 4 bases, with 14 bases sitting between them. The CDR3 covers 14 residues. Germline assignment: CDR1 SGDLS and CDR2 YYNGEE. CDR3 loop: CASSSDSLFYGYTF. In nucleotides, the CDR3 is TGTGCCAGCAGCTCGGACAGTTTATTCTATGGCTACACCTTC.

The chain is built from TRBV3-1 (or the pseudogene TRBV3-2) and TRBJ2-5; 9 nucleotides match TRBD2. Unmatched junction bases numbered 9, after V lost 5 bases and J lost 5 bases. This CDR3 contains 15 residues. Germline assignment: CDR1 LGHDT and CDR2 YNNKEL (reference sequence). CDR3 DNA: TGTGCCAGCAGCGTCGGACTAGCGCGTTGGGAGACCCAGTACTTC. Amino acid sequence: CASSVGLARWETQYF.

This clone was seen ten or more times. The chain combines TRBV7-9 with TRBJ1-6; TRBD1 is a possible D gene (5 bases). There are 15 residues in the CDR3. V was shortened by 11 bases and J by 0 bases, with 14 bases between the two germline ends. Germline V gives CDR1 SEHNR, CDR2 FQNEAQ (reference sequence). The CDR3 loop is CAVTTESSYNSPLHF. In DNA, the CDR3 is TGTGCCGTAACGACAGAGAGCTCCTATAATTCACCCCTCCACTTT.

The V and J genes are TRBV18 and TRBJ1-3; D not resolved. There are 13 residues in the CDR3. CDR1 and CDR2 (germline): KGHSH, LQKENI. V was pared by 0 bases and J by 8 bases, with 8 bases between. The CDR3 here is CASSPPQQDTIYF. In nucleotides, the CDR3 is TGTGCCAGCTCACCACCCCAGCAGGACACCATATATTTT.

V usage is TRBV28 and J usage is TRBJ2-2; a possible D gene is TRBD1 (6 bases). The germline V and J ends were trimmed by 5 bases and 2 bases, with 12 bases remaining between them. This CDR3 comprises 15 residues. CDR1 is MDHEN and CDR2 is SYDVKM in the germline V gene. As DNA, the CDR3 is TGTGCCAGCAGTACCGGGACACCTAACACCGGGGAGCTGTTTTTT. Its translation is CASSTGTPNTGELFF.

The chain carries TRBV7-9 and TRBJ2-1, with 9 nucleotides matching TRBD2. CDR1 and CDR2 (germline): SEHNR, FQNEAQ (reference sequence). J was trimmed by 12 bases and V by 5 bases; bases with no gene match: 17. The CDR3 extends over 16 amino acids. This chain's CDR3 is CASSTSRWREGQGQFF. DNA for the CDR3: TGTGCCAGCAGCACCAGCCGGTGGCGGGAGGGCCAGGGGCAGTTCTTC.